The next 10 T cell receptor beta chains were all read from a single sample in a study of post-analysis software for immune sequencing data. For these TCRs, the target antigens are not known. Unique molecular identifiers featured in each of the TCR beta cDNA libraries. TCRdb processed the PCR reads anew with MiXCR; each CDR3 protein has one entry. This table has 700,000 to 800,000 distinct CDR3 sequences, roughly 27% appearing once. The study's findings and limits: With TRBV5-6, TRBV5-1 and TRBV20-1 included, about 5 TRBV segments were more frequent in patients than in controls.

Source material: blood. The receptors were gathered from a girl between 10 and 17 years old with multiple sclerosis.

V usage is TRBV6-5 and J usage is TRBJ2-7; D possibly corresponds to TRBD1 (6 bases). The germline V gene encodes CDR1 MNHEY and CDR2 SVGAGI. V lost 3 bases and J 2 bases, leaving 23 bases between the germline ends. The CDR3 is 18 residues long. CDR3 in amino acids: CASSYSRKPRDTAYEQYF. The CDR3 region has the DNA TGTGCCAGCAGTTATTCGAGGAAACCACGGGACACGGCCTACGAGCAGTACTTC.

This chain uses TRBV28 with TRBJ1-2; tentative D call: TRBD1 (5 bases). Germline CDR1 and CDR2: MDHEN and SYDVKM. CDR3 size: 13 residues. V was trimmed by 10 bases and J by 6 bases, leaving 18 bases between them. CDR3 sequence (DNA): TGTGCCACCGTGGACCCCTCGGGACATGGCTACACCTTC. Translated: CATVDPSGHGYTF.

This clonotype was seen only a few times. The rearrangement uses TRBV20-1 and TRBJ1-6; tentatively, D is TRBD1 (5 bases). The germline gives CDR1 DFQATT, CDR2 SNEGSKA (reference sequence). V was pared by 6 bases and J by 7 bases, with 13 bases between. The CDR3 consists of 13 residues. The CDR3 reads CSAGGDLNSPLHF. CDR3 nucleotides: TGCAGTGCGGGGGGGGACCTGAATTCACCCCTCCACTTT.

This clonotype was seen only a few times. The rearrangement links TRBV2 to TRBJ2-1; D may be TRBD1 (5 bases). V was shortened by 3 bases and J by 7 bases, with 16 bases between the two germline ends. CDR1 is SNHLY, CDR2 FYNNEI, per germline. The CDR3 spans 15 residues. The CDR3 sequence: CASSEGQGYNNEQFF. The CDR3 region has the DNA TGTGCCAGCAGTGAGGGGCAGGGCTATAATAATGAGCAGTTCTTC.

The J gene is TRBJ1-3, the V gene TRBV18, with a tentative D call TRBD1 (6 bases). The CDR3 contains 13 residues. With 4 bases removed from V and 8 bases from J, the gap between germline ends came to 12 bases. The germline gives CDR1 KGHSH, CDR2 LQKENI. CDR3 sequence: CASSLKQGDTIYF. The DNA for the CDR3 is TGTGCCAGCTCACTTAAACAGGGAGACACCATATATTTT.

This clonotype occurred a few times. V is TRBV12-3 or TRBV12-4 and J is TRBJ2-1; TRBD2 aligns across 13 bases. The last part of the DNA fits TRBJ2-7 better; the J call may be wrong. This CDR3 is built from 15 residues. CDR3 residues: CASSGTSGMYNEQYF. In nucleotides, the CDR3 is TGTGCCAGCAGTGGGACTAGCGGGATGTACAATGAGCAGTACTTC.

This chain uses TRBV19 with TRBJ2-7; 10 nucleotides match TRBD2. This CDR3 has 17 residues. The V gene end was trimmed by 3 bases and the J gene end by 2 bases; junction bases not matched to a gene: 10. From germline, CDR1 is LNHDA and CDR2 SQIVND (reference sequence). In DNA, the CDR3 is TGTGCCAGTAGTATCGCCTGGACTAGCGGAACCGCCTACGAGCAGTACTTC. It encodes CASSIAWTSGTAYEQYF.

Ten or more counts support this clonotype. The V and J genes are TRBV20-1 and TRBJ2-5, with D possibly called TRBD1 or TRBD2 (6 bases each). The CDR3 runs to 13 residues. Germline assignment: CDR1 DFQATT and CDR2 SNEGSKA (reference sequence). V lost 6 bases to trimming and J lost 5 bases, with 16 bases between them. The CDR3 sequence is CSAPGGPQETQYF. CDR3 nucleotides: TGCAGTGCGCCTGGGGGGCCGCAGGAGACCCAGTACTTC.

The chain is built from TRBV5-1 and TRBJ2-7, with D unresolved. Trimming took off 4 bases at V and 8 bases at J, with 22 bases between the two ends. In germline, CDR1 is SGHRS, CDR2 YFSETQ. The CDR3 spans 15 residues. This chain's CDR3 is CASSLYNGPQFKQYF. The CDR3 DNA reads as TGCGCCAGCAGCCTCTATAACGGACCCCAGTTTAAGCAGTACTTC. Using reference TRBV5-1 and TRBJ2-7 for the parts outside the CDR3, the full variable domain is KAGVTQTPRYLIKTRGQQVTLSCSPISGHRSVSWYQQTPGQGLQFLFEYFSETQRNKGNFPGRFSGRQFSNSRSEMNVSTLELGDSALYLCASSLYNGPQFKQYFGPGTRLTVT.

This chain uses TRBV24-1 with TRBJ2-7; D call uncertain. V lost 8 bases and J lost 0, with 16 bases in between. The CDR3 has 15 amino acids. Per germline, CDR1 KGHDR and CDR2 SFDVKD. The CDR3 region has the DNA TGTGCCACCAATGGTCGCCTCCTACCCTCCTACGAGCAGTACTTC. It translates to CATNGRLLPSYEQYF.